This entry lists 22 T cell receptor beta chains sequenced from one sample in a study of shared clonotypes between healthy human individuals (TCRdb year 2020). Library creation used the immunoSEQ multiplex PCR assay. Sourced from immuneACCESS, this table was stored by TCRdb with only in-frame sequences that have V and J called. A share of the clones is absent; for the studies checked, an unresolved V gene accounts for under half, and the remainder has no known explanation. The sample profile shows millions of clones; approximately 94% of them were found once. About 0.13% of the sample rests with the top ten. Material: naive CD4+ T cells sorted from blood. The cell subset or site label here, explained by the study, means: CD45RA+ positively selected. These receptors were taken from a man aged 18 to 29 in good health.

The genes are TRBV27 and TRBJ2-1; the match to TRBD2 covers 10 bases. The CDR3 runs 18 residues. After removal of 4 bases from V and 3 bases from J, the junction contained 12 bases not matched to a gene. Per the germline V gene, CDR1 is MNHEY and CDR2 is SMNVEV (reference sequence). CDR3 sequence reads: CASSSGWTSGRYYNEQFF. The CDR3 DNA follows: TGTGCCAGCAGTTCAGGTTGGACTAGCGGACGATACTACAATGAGCAGTTCTTC.

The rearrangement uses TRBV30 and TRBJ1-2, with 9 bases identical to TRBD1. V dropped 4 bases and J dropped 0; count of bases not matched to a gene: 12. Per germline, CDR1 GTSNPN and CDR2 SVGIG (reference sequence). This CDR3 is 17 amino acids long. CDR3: CAWNQRGQGDSNYGYTF. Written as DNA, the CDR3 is TGTGCCTGGAACCAGAGGGGACAGGGCGATTCTAACTATGGCTACACCTTC.

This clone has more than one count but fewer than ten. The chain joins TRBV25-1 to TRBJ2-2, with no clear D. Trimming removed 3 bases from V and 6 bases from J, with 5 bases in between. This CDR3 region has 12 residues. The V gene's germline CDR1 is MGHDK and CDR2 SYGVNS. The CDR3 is CASSDFPGELFF. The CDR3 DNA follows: TGTGCCAGCAGTGATTTCCCCGGGGAGCTGTTTTTT.

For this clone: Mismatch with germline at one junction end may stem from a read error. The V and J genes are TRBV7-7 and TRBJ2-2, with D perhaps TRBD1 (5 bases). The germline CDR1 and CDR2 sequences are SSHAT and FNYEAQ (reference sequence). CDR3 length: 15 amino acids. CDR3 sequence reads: CASSQGVQSTGELFF. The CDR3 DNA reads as TGTGCTAGCAGCCAAGGGGTTCAGAGCACCGGGGAGCTGTTTTTT.

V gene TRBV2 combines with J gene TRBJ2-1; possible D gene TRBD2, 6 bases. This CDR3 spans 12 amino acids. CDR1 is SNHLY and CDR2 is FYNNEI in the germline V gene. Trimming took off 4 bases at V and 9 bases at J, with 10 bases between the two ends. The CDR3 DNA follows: TGTGCCAGCAGTGTGTCTAGCGTTGAGCAGTTCTTC. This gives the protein CASSVSSVEQFF. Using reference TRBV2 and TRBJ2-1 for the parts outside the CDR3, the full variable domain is EPEVTQTPSHQVTQMGQEVILRCVPISNHLYFYWYRQILGQKVEFLVSFYNNEISEKSEIFDDQFSVERPDGSNFTLKIRSTKLEDSAMYFCASSVSSVEQFFGPGTRLTVL.

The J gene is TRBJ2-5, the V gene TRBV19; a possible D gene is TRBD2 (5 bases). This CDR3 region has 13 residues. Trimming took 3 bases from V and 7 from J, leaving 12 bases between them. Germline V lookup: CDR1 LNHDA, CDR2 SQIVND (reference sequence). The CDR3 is CASSILGDGTQYF. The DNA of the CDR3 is TGTGCCAGTAGTATTCTCGGGGATGGGACCCAGTACTTC.

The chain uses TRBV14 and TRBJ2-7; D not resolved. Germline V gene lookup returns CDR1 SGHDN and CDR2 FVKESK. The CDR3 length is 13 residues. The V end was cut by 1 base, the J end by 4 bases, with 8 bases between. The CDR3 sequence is CASSQGWGYEQYF. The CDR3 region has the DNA TGTGCCAGCAGCCAAGGGTGGGGTTACGAGCAGTACTTC.

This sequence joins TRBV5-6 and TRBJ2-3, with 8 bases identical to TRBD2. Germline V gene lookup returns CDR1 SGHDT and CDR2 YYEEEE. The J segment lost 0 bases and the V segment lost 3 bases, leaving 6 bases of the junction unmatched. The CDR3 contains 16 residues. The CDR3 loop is CASSSGGTASTDTQYF. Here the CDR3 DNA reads TGTGCCAGCAGCTCGGGAGGGACGGCAAGCACAGATACGCAGTATTTT.

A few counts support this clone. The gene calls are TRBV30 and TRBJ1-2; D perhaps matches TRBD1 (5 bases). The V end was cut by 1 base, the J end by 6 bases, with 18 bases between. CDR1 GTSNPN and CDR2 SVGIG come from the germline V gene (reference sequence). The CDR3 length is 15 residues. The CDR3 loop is CAWSARGATVNGYTF. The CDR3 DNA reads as TGTGCCTGGAGTGCAAGAGGGGCCACCGTCAATGGCTACACCTTC.

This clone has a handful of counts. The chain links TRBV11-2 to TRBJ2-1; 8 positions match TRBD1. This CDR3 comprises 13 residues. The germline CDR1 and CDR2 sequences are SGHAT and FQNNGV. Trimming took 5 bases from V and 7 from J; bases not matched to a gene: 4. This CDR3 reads CASSVGQVNEQFF. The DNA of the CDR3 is TGTGCCAGCAGCGTGGGACAGGTGAATGAGCAGTTCTTC. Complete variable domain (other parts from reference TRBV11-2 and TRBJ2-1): EAGVAQSPRYKIIEKRQSVAFWCNPISGHATLYWYQQILGQGPKLLIQFQNNGVVDDSQLPKDRFSAERLKGVDSTLKIQPAKLEDSAVYLCASSVGQVNEQFFGPGTRLTVL.

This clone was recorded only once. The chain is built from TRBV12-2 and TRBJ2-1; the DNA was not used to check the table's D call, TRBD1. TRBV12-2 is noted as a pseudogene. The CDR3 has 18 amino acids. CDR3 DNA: TGTGCAAGTCTTATGCCTCCGGACAGGGCAGACTCCTACAATGAGCAGTTCTTC. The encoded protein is CASLMPPDRADSYNEQFF.

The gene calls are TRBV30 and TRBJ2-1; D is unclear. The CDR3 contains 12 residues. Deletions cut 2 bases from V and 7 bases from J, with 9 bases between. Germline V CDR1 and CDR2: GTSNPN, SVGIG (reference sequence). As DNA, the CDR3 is TGTGCCTGGAGTCTTAGCCCTAATGAGCAGTTCTTC. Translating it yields CAWSLSPNEQFF.

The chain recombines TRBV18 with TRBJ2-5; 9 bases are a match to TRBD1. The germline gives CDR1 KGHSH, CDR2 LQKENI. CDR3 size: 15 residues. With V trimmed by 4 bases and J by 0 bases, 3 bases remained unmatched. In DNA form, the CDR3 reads TGTGCCAGCTCACGGACAGGGGCGTACCAAGAGACCCAGTACTTC. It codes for CASSRTGAYQETQYF.

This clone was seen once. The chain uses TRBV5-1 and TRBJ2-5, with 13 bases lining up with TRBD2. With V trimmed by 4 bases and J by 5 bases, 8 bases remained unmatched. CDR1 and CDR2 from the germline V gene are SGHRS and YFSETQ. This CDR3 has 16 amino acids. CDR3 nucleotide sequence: TGCGCCAGCAGCGGAACTAGCGGGAGGGCCGGGGAGACCCAGTACTTC. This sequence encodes CASSGTSGRAGETQYF.

The CDR3 sequence is CAWKQLAYNEQFF. The DNA for the CDR3 is TGTGCCTGGAAACAGTTGGCCTACAATGAGCAGTTCTTC. This chain connects TRBV30 to TRBJ2-1; D call uncertain. The CDR3 consists of 13 residues. Trimming stripped 4 bases from V and 2 bases from J, with 9 bases between. Germline V gene data show CDR1 as GTSNPN and CDR2 as SVGIG (reference sequence).

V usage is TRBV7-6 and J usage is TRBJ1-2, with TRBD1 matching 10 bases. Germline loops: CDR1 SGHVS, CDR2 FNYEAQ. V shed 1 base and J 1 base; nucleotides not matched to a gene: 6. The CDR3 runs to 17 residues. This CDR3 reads CASSLGATGGFNYGYTF. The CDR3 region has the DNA TGTGCCAGCAGCTTAGGGGCGACAGGGGGCTTTAACTATGGCTACACCTTC.

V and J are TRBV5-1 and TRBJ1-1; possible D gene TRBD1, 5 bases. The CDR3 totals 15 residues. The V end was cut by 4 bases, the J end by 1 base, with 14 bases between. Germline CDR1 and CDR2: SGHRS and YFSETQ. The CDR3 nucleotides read TGCGCCAGCAGCCGGGCAGTTGGGGCGAACACTGAAGCTTTCTTT. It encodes CASSRAVGANTEAFF.

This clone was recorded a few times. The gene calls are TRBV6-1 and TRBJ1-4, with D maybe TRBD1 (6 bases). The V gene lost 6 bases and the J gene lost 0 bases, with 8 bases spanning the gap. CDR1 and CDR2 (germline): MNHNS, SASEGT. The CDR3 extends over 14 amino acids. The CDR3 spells CASRPGATNEKLFF. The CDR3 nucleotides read TGTGCCAGCAGGCCAGGGGCAACTAATGAAAAACTGTTTTTT.

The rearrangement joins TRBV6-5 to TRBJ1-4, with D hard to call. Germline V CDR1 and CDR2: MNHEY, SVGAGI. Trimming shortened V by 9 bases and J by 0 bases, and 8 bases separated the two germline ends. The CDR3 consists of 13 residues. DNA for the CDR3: TGTGCCAGACGGGGTGCAACTAATGAAAAACTGTTTTTT. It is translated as CARRGATNEKLFF.

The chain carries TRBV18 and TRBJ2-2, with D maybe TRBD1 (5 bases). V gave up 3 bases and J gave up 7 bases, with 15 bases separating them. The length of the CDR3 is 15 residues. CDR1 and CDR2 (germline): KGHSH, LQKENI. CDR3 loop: CASSPTPQGIGELFF. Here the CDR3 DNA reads TGTGCCAGCTCACCTACCCCGCAGGGAATCGGGGAGCTGTTTTTT.

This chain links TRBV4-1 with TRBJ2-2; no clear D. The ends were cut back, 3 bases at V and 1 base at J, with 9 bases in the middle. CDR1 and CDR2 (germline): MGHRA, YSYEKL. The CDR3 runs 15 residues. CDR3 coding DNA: TGCGCCAGCAGCCAGCAAACCCAGAACACCGGGGAGCTGTTTTTT. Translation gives CASSQQTQNTGELFF.

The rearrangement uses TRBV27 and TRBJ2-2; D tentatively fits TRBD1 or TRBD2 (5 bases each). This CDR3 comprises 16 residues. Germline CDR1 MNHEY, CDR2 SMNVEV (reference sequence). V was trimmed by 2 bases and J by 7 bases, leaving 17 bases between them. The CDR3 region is CASSLRRGVTHGELFF. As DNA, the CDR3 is TGTGCCAGCAGTTTACGACGAGGGGTGACACACGGGGAGCTGTTTTTT.